This T cell receptor (beta chain) was observed in a study of cytomegalovirus exposure and HLA in healthy donors. CDR3 length: 14 amino acids. Per the germline V gene, CDR1 is LNHDA and CDR2 is SQIVND (reference sequence). V was pared by 4 bases and J by 6 bases, with 7 bases of the junction left unmatched. The PCR made use of 60 Vbeta and 13 Jbeta primers. Profiled with immunoSEQ multiplex PCR; TCRdb holds only in-frame clones, not every one. The table includes approximately 150,000 clones, around 65% detected once. Input material: PBMCs. This sequence was found in a woman in her fifties or sixties in good health and CMV-seronegative. The J gene is TRBJ2-3, the V gene TRBV19; 7 bases fit TRBD1. Here the CDR3 reads CASSRDSLDDTQYF. DNA for the CDR3: TGTGCCAGTAGTAGGGACAGCCTAGACGATACGCAGTATTTT.